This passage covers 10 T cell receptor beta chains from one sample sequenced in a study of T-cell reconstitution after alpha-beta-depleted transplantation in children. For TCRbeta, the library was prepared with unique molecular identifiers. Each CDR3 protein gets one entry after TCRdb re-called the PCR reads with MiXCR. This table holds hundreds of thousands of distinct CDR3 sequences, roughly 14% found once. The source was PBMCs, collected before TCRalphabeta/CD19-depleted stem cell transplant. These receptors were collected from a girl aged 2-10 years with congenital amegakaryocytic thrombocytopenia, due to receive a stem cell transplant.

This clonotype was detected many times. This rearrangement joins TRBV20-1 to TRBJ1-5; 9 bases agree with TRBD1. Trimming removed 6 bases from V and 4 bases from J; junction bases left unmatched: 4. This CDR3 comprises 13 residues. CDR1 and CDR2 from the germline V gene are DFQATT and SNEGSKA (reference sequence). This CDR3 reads CSASGTGNQPQHF. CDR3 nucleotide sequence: TGCAGTGCGTCCGGGACAGGGAATCAGCCCCAGCATTTT.

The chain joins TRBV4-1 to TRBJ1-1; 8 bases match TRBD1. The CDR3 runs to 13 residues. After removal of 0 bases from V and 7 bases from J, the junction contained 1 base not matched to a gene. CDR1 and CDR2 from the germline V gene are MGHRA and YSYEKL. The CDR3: CASSQEGQVEAFF. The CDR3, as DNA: TGCGCCAGCAGCCAAGAGGGACAGGTTGAAGCTTTCTTT.

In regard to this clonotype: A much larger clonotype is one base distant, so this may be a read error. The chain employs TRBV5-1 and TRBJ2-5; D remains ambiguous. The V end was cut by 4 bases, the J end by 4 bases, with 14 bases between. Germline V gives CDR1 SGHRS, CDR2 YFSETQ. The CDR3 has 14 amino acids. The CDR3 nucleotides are TGCGCCAGCAGCCATACGAGTGTTCGAGAGACCCAGTACTTC. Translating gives CASSHTSVRETQYF.

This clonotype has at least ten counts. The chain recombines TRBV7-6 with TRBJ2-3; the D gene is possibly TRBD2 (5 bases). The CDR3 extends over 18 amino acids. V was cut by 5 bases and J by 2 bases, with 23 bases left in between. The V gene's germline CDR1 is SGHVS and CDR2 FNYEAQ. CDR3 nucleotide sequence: TGTGCCAGCAGCCCAGAAGGTCGGGATACGTACTACACAGATACGCAGTATTTT. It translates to CASSPEGRDTYYTDTQYF.

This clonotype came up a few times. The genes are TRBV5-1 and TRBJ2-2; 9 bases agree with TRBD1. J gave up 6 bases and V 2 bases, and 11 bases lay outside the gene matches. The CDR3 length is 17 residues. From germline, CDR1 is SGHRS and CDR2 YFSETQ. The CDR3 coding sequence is TGCGCCAGCAGCTTAGCTGGCGGGACAGGGTCCTCCGGGGAGCTGTTTTTT. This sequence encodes CASSLAGGTGSSGELFF.

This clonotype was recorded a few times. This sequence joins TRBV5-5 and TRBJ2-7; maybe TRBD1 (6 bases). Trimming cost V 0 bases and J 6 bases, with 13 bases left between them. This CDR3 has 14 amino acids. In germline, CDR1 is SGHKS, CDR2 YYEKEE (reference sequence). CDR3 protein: CASSLDRDVIEQYF. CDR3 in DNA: TGTGCCAGCAGCTTGGACAGGGATGTGATCGAGCAGTACTTC.

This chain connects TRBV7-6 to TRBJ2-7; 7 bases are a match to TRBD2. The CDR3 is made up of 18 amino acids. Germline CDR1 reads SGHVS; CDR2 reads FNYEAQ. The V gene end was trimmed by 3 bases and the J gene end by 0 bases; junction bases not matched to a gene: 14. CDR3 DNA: TGTGCCAGCAGCTTTAAACCTAGCGGACCTCTCGCCTCCTACGAGCAGTACTTC. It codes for CASSFKPSGPLASYEQYF.

The CDR3 sequence is CASRRGLAGEQFF. CDR3 nucleotide sequence: TGTGCCAGCAGACGGGGACTAGCGGGGGAGCAGTTCTTC. The chain combines TRBV6-1 with TRBJ2-1, with 13 bases aligning to TRBD2. This CDR3 contains 13 residues. J was trimmed by 10 bases and V by 6 bases; bases with no gene match: 3. CDR1 MNHNS and CDR2 SASEGT come from the germline V gene.

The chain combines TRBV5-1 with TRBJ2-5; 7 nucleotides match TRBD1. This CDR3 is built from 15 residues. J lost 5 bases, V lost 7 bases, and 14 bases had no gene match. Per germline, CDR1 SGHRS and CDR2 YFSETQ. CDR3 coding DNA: TGCGCCAGCGGCCAACTGACAGGGTATGGGGAGACCCAGTACTTC. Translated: CASGQLTGYGETQYF.

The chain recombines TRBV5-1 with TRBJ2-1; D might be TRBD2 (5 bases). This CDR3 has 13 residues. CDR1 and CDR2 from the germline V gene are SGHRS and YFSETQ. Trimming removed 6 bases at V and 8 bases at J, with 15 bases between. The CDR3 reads CASTTTSKDEQFF. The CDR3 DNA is TGCGCCAGCACCACCACTAGTAAGGATGAGCAGTTCTTC.